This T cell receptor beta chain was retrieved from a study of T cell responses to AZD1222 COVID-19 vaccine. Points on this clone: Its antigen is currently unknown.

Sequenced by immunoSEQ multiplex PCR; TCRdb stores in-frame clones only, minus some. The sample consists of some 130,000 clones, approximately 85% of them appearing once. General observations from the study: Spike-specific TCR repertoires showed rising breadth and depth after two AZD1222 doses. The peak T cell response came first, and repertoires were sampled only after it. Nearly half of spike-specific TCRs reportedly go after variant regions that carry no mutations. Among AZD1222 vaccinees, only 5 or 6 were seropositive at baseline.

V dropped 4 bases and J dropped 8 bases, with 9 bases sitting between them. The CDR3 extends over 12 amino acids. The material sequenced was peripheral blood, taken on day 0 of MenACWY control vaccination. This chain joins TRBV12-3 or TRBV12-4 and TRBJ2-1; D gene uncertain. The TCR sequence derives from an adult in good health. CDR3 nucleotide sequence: TGTGCCAGCAGTTCGCTTAGTTATGAGCAGTTCTTC. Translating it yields CASSSLSYEQFF.